These 32 T cell receptor beta chains were all obtained from the same sample, sequenced in a study of CD8+CD57+ T cells in acquired aplastic anemia. Genomic DNA, serving as template, underwent TCR beta VDJ and CDR3 profiling. TCRdb used MiXCR to reprocess the reads, holding one entry per CDR3 protein. The sample lists more than 150,000 distinct CDR3 sequences, roughly half seen once, with 2.5% to 3.5% in the top ten. Sequences were obtained from sorted CD4+, CD8+, or CD8+CD57+ T cells (not recorded which) from PBMCs. These receptors originate from a human donor in good health.

The rearrangement links TRBV19 to TRBJ1-1; no definite D call. This CDR3 is 11 amino acids long. The V gene's germline CDR1 is LNHDA and CDR2 SQIVND (reference sequence). V shed 7 bases and J shed 4 bases, with 7 bases lying between them. Here the CDR3 DNA reads TGTGCCAGTAAAGTAGCCACTGAAGCTTTCTTT. Its protein product is CASKVATEAFF.

V usage is TRBV5-1 and J usage is TRBJ1-2; no firm D call. The CDR3 extends over 16 amino acids. Germline V gene lookup returns CDR1 SGHRS and CDR2 YFSETQ. V lost 0 bases, J lost 4 bases, and 16 bases lay in between. The CDR3 DNA follows: TGCGCCAGCAGCTTGGCCGAGTTACAGCACTTCTATGGCTACACCTTC. This sequence encodes CASSLAELQHFYGYTF.

The J gene is TRBJ1-5, the V gene TRBV20-1; 7 bases agree with TRBD1. V shed 1 base and J 7 bases; nucleotides not matched to a gene: 7. Germline CDR1 DFQATT, CDR2 SNEGSKA (reference sequence). This CDR3 has 14 amino acids. CDR3 sequence (DNA): TGCAGTGCTAGAGCGGGACAGCTTGGACAGCCCCAGCATTTT. It yields the protein CSARAGQLGQPQHF.

The chain employs TRBV10-3 and TRBJ2-3; 10 nucleotides align to TRBD1. The CDR3 consists of 15 residues. Germline V gene data show CDR1 as ENHRY and CDR2 as SYGVKD. V trimming: 0 bases; J trimming: 5 bases; junction bases outside the gene matches: 2. CDR3 in amino acids: CAISESGTGVDTQYF. In DNA form, the CDR3 reads TGTGCCATCAGTGAGTCAGGGACAGGGGTAGATACGCAGTATTTT.

This clonotype has a count of ten or more. The chain employs TRBV7-8 and TRBJ1-5; D is unresolved. Germline V gives CDR1 SGHVS, CDR2 FQNEAQ. The CDR3 is 16 amino acids. The germline V and J ends were trimmed by 1 base and 0 bases, with 10 bases remaining between them. CDR3 bases: TGTGCCAGCAGCTTAGGATTTTCCTATAGCAATCAGCCCCAGCATTTT. It encodes CASSLGFSYSNQPQHF.

The V call is TRBV7-9, the J call TRBJ1-5; unclear D gene. The germline V gene has CDR1 SEHNR and CDR2 FQNEAQ (reference sequence). The CDR3 runs 10 residues. V shed 5 bases and J shed 8 bases, with 4 bases lying between them. CDR3: CASSEKPQHF. The CDR3 nucleotides read TGTGCCAGCAGCGAAAAGCCCCAGCATTTT.

The V gene is TRBV28, the J gene TRBJ2-2; the match to TRBD2 covers 15 bases. CDR3 length: 17 amino acids. Germline trimming cut 5 bases from V and 8 bases from J; bases unmatched to any gene: 9. The germline V gene has CDR1 MDHEN and CDR2 SYDVKM. The CDR3 bases are TGTGCCAGCAGTAGCTACGGGACTAGCGGGAGGTATGGGGAGCTGTTTTTT. As protein: CASSSYGTSGRYGELFF. The entire variable domain, with the rest obtained from reference TRBV28 and TRBJ2-2, is as follows: DVKVTQSSRYLVKRTGEKVFLECVQDMDHENMFWYRQDPGLGLRLIYFSYDVKMKEKGDIPEGYSVSREKKERFSLILESASTNQTSMYLCASSSYGTSGRYGELFFGEGSRLTVL.

This clonotype was seen at least ten times. The V call is TRBV5-1, the J call TRBJ2-7; D is possibly TRBD1 or TRBD2 (6 bases each). Trimming took off 0 bases at V and 6 bases at J, with 10 bases between the two ends. The CDR3 runs 13 residues. Looked up from germline, CDR1 is SGHRS and CDR2 is YFSETQ. The CDR3 sequence is CASSLAGAPEQYF. The CDR3 DNA follows: TGCGCCAGCAGCTTGGCGGGGGCGCCCGAGCAGTACTTC.

The sample holds a few counts of this clonotype. A junction boundary mismatches the germline segment, possibly from a read error. The V and J genes are TRBV10-3 and TRBJ1-1; a weak D match, TRBD1 (5 bases). Looked up from germline, CDR1 is ENHRY and CDR2 is SYGVKD. The CDR3 totals 17 residues. CDR3 protein: CASSYSPQSSGFSEAFF. The CDR3 DNA reads as TGTGCCAGCAGTTACTCTCCCCAGTCTTCAGGGTTCTCTGAAGCTTTCTTT.

This clonotype was seen ten or more times. The J gene is TRBJ1-1, the V gene TRBV12-5, with D possibly being TRBD1 (5 bases). CDR3 length: 13 amino acids. The V end was cut by 5 bases, the J end by 5 bases, with 12 bases between. Germline assignment: CDR1 LGHNT and CDR2 FRNRAP. CDR3 nucleotide sequence: TGTGCTAGTGGTCCTCGGGGGGGGACTGAAGCTTTCTTT. Translating gives CASGPRGGTEAFF.

This clonotype has ten or more counts. V and J are TRBV10-3 and TRBJ2-5; possibly TRBD2 for D (5 bases). Trimming removed 5 bases at V and 2 bases at J, with 12 bases between. The length of the CDR3 is 14 residues. Germline V gene data show CDR1 as ENHRY and CDR2 as SYGVKD. DNA of the CDR3: TGTGCCATCAGTCCGCCCGGGAAGCAAGAGACCCAGTACTTC. As protein: CAISPPGKQETQYF.

The V gene is TRBV20-1, the J gene TRBJ2-7; tentatively, D is TRBD1 or TRBD2 (5 bases each). The ends were cut back, 3 bases at V and 6 bases at J, with 12 bases in the middle. There are 12 residues in the CDR3. Germline CDR1 is DFQATT and CDR2 is SNEGSKA (reference sequence). The CDR3 bases are TGCAGTGCTAGCGGGGCCCCTAGCGAGCAGTACTTC. Translation gives CSASGAPSEQYF.

In its sample, this clonotype was seen many times. The chain carries TRBV29-1 and TRBJ1-2; the match to TRBD1 covers 7 bases. J gave up 11 bases and V 2 bases, and 11 bases lay outside the gene matches. This CDR3 region has 13 residues. From germline, CDR1 is SQVTM and CDR2 ANQGSEA. The CDR3 region is CSVEPTGLGGYTF. CDR3 sequence (DNA): TGCAGCGTTGAACCGACAGGGCTGGGAGGTTACACCTTC.

This clonotype occurred many times. The chain is built from TRBV19 and TRBJ2-1; 16 bases line up with TRBD2. Germline CDR1 and CDR2: LNHDA and SQIVND (reference sequence). CDR3 length: 17 residues. V gave up 6 bases and J gave up 9 bases; unmatched junction bases: 11. DNA of the CDR3: TGTGCCAGTAGGCGACTCGGGACTAGCGGGAGGGAGGGTGAGCAGTTCTTC. It encodes CASRRLGTSGREGEQFF.

Worth noting for this clonotype: A read error may explain this, as a much larger clone is one base away. V usage is TRBV5-4 and J usage is TRBJ2-3; D ambiguous. Germline CDR1 is SGHNT and CDR2 is YYREEE (reference sequence). The CDR3 is 14 amino acids. The CDR3 spells CASSPTLGPDAQYF. The CDR3 DNA reads as TGTGCCAGCAGCCCTACCTTGGGCCCAGATGCGCAGTATTTT.

The table lists this clonotype with many counts. The V and J genes are TRBV30 and TRBJ1-6, with 8 bases lining up with TRBD1. In germline, CDR1 is GTSNPN, CDR2 SVGIG (reference sequence). J was trimmed by 10 bases and V by 4 bases; bases with no gene match: 6. The CDR3 contains 13 residues. CDR3 in DNA: TGTGCCTGGAATGTACAGGGGGGCTCACCCCTCCACTTT. It codes for CAWNVQGGSPLHF.

This clonotype turned up a few times. The chain links TRBV24-1 to TRBJ1-1; D is possibly TRBD1 (6 bases). Germline V gene lookup returns CDR1 KGHDR and CDR2 SFDVKD. CDR3 length: 15 amino acids. Trimming cost V 3 bases and J 4 bases, with 14 bases left between them. CDR3 sequence reads: CATSDRSRGFTEAFF. CDR3 bases: TGTGCCACCAGTGATAGGTCGAGGGGGTTCACTGAAGCTTTCTTT.

About this clonotype: A much larger clone is a single base away; this may be a read error. The V and J genes are TRBV6-2 or TRBV6-3 and TRBJ2-2, with TRBD1 matching 10 bases. CDR3 length equals 15 residues. From germline, CDR1 is MNHEY and CDR2 SVGEGT. CDR3 region: CASRTGGDNTGEPFF. As DNA, the CDR3 is TGTGCCAGCAGGACAGGGGGCGATAACACCGGGGAGCCGTTTTTT.

The rearrangement links TRBV7-9 to TRBJ2-1; D not certain. The CDR3 is 11 amino acids. CDR1 is SEHNR, CDR2 FQNEAQ, per germline (reference sequence). Trimming stripped 5 bases from V and 7 bases from J, with 6 bases between. The CDR3 is CASSLENEQFF. The CDR3 nucleotides are TGTGCCAGCAGCCTTGAGAATGAGCAGTTCTTC.

There are many counts of this clonotype. J is TRBJ1-1 and V is TRBV20-1, with a possible D match to TRBD1 (6 bases). V was cut by 2 bases and J by 1 base, with 11 bases left in between. Germline-derived CDR1 and CDR2 are DFQATT and SNEGSKA (reference sequence). CDR3 length equals 14 residues. Here the CDR3 reads CSARQTGWNTEAFF. The CDR3 bases are TGCAGTGCTAGACAGACAGGCTGGAACACTGAAGCTTTCTTT.

V usage is TRBV2 and J usage is TRBJ2-7; TRBD1 matches at 10 bases. Germline V gives CDR1 SNHLY, CDR2 FYNNEI. This CDR3 is built from 15 residues. V trimming: 4 bases; J trimming: 5 bases; junction bases outside the gene matches: 8. CDR3 residues: CASSVGQGVHHEQYF. The CDR3 DNA reads TGTGCCAGCAGTGTCGGACAGGGGGTCCACCACGAGCAGTACTTC.

With respect to this clonotype: Germline is not matched at one junction end, which may reflect a read error. V gene TRBV7-9 combines with J gene TRBJ1-1; 8 bases agree with TRBD1. This CDR3 has 13 amino acids. Germline CDR1 SEHNR, CDR2 FQNEAQ (reference sequence). The CDR3 loop reads CASSQDRWLGQDF. For the CDR3, the DNA is TGTGCCAGCAGCCAAGATCGGTGGTTGGGACAGGACTTT.

The chain carries TRBV4-1 and TRBJ2-5; TRBD2 matches at 7 bases. CDR1 is MGHRA, CDR2 YSYEKL, per germline. Trimming cost V 3 bases and J 3 bases; bases outside gene matches: 13. CDR3 length: 17 residues. CDR3 nucleotide sequence: TGCGCCAGCAGCCACCGACTAGCAGGAGGAAAGGAAGAGACCCAGTACTTC. Its translation is CASSHRLAGGKEETQYF.

This clonotype was counted many times. The V and J genes are TRBV11-2 and TRBJ2-7; 12 bases are a match to TRBD2. The CDR3 has 15 amino acids. Trimming cost V 5 bases and J 3 bases; bases outside gene matches: 5. Germline CDR1 and CDR2: SGHAT and FQNNGV. The CDR3 here is CASSPTSGGDYEQYF. The CDR3 DNA sequence: TGTGCCAGCAGCCCGACTAGCGGGGGCGACTACGAGCAGTACTTC. The whole variable domain, filled in from reference TRBV11-2 and TRBJ2-7, reads EAGVAQSPRYKIIEKRQSVAFWCNPISGHATLYWYQQILGQGPKLLIQFQNNGVVDDSQLPKDRFSAERLKGVDSTLKIQPAKLEDSAVYLCASSPTSGGDYEQYFGPGTRLTVT.

The chain couples TRBV19 to TRBJ2-7; weak D call: TRBD2 (5 bases). The CDR3 sequence is 14 residues long. Between the trimmed V and J ends, which lost 3 bases and 5 bases, there was a span of 14 bases. Germline CDR1 LNHDA, CDR2 SQIVND (reference sequence). This chain's CDR3 is CASSIKGVGHEQYF. In nucleotides, the CDR3 is TGTGCCAGTAGTATCAAGGGAGTAGGACACGAGCAGTACTTC.

This CDR3 reads CATGSSGHTDTQYF. Written as DNA, the CDR3 is TGTGCCACCGGATCTAGCGGACACACAGATACGCAGTATTTT. The chain uses TRBV24-1 and TRBJ2-3; TRBD2 aligns across 7 bases. The V gene end was trimmed by 9 bases and the J gene end by 2 bases; junction bases not matched to a gene: 7. The germline V gene has CDR1 KGHDR and CDR2 SFDVKD. CDR3 size: 14 residues.

Note on this clonotype: It may be a read error: a sequence one base away is much more abundant. This chain links TRBV20-1 with TRBJ1-1; D unresolved. Germline CDR1 and CDR2: DFQATT and SNEGSKA (reference sequence). V dropped 3 bases and J dropped 0 bases, with 8 bases sitting between them. The length of the CDR3 is 13 residues. The CDR3 spells CSASRTVNTEAFF. In DNA, the CDR3 is TGCAGTGCTAGTCGGACTGTGAACACTGAAGCTTTCTTT.

In the case of this clonotype: This may stem from a read error, because a much larger clone lies one nucleotide away. The chain has TRBV6-5 and TRBJ1-2; D is ambiguous. Trimming removed 2 bases from V and 6 bases from J, with 13 bases in between. Looked up from germline, CDR1 is MNHEY and CDR2 is SVGAGI. The CDR3 runs to 14 residues. CDR3 in DNA: TGTGCCAGCAGTTACGGAAGCCTTGGGGATGGCTACACCTTC. Its protein product is CASSYGSLGDGYTF.

This clonotype was seen at least ten times. This rearrangement joins TRBV20-1 to TRBJ1-1; weak D call: TRBD1 (5 bases). Between the trimmed V and J ends, which lost 2 bases and 1 base, there was a span of 14 bases. This CDR3 comprises 15 residues. Germline V gives CDR1 DFQATT, CDR2 SNEGSKA (reference sequence). CDR3 nucleotides: TGCAGTGCTAGATCGGCAGGGCGATGGAACACTGAAGCTTTCTTT. Translating gives CSARSAGRWNTEAFF.

The table lists this clonotype with many counts. The CDR3 reads CASRGRQGNQPQHF. DNA of the CDR3: TGTGCCAGCAGGGGCCGACAGGGCAATCAGCCCCAGCATTTT. The gene calls are TRBV12-3 or TRBV12-4 and TRBJ1-5, with a weak D call TRBD1 (6 bases). Trimming pared 6 bases from V and 2 bases from J, leaving 11 bases between. CDR3 length equals 14 residues.

This chain connects TRBV20-1 to TRBJ1-4; D not resolved. Germline V lookup: CDR1 DFQATT, CDR2 SNEGSKA (reference sequence). V lost 2 bases to trimming and J lost 4 bases, with 8 bases between them. CDR3 length: 13 amino acids. DNA for the CDR3: TGCAGTGCTAGAACTCCGGATAATGAAAAACTGTTTTTT. Encoded protein: CSARTPDNEKLFF.

This chain connects TRBV10-2 to TRBJ2-1; 7 positions agree with TRBD2. Trimming took 0 bases from V and 7 from J; bases not matched to a gene: 9. This CDR3 spans 16 amino acids. The V gene's germline CDR1 is WSHSY and CDR2 SAAADI. CDR3 in amino acids: CASSESGGRQKNEQFF. In DNA form, the CDR3 reads TGCGCCAGCAGTGAGTCGGGAGGGAGGCAAAAAAATGAGCAGTTCTTC.